A single sample gave rise to the 28 T cell receptor beta chains below, sequenced in a study of monozygotic twins with inflammatory bowel disease. Reprocessing the 5' RACE reads, TCRdb reports a single entry for every CDR3 protein and omits DNA. This table holds approximately 380,000 distinct CDR3 sequences. The sample taken for sequencing was blood. The receptors come from a human donor with ulcerative colitis or Crohn's disease, or a healthy co-twin of an affected twin (not recorded which).

The chain links TRBV6-5 to TRBJ1-1. Germline CDR1 MNHEY, CDR2 SVGAGI. CDR3 length: 15 residues. The CDR3 loop is CASSYSGHGGFEAFF.

The V call is TRBV7-6, the J call TRBJ2-5; with no DNA, the TCRdb D assignment of TRBD1 cannot be verified. The germline CDR1 and CDR2 sequences are SGHVS and FNYEAQ. This CDR3 contains 14 residues. The chain's CDR3 is CASSRQGPEETQYF.

This chain connects TRBV30 to TRBJ1-1. This CDR3 spans 14 amino acids. Germline values: CDR1 GTSNPN, CDR2 SVGIG (reference sequence). The CDR3 spells CAWSVHTGGTEAFF.

The chain employs TRBV29-1 and TRBJ1-1. The CDR3 totals 15 residues. Germline CDR1 SQVTM, CDR2 ANQGSEA. This chain's CDR3 is CSVVFGARLGSEAFF.

The V and J genes are TRBV27 and TRBJ1-1; the TRBD1 assignment by TCRdb is unverifiable without DNA. The CDR3 contains 17 residues. In germline, CDR1 is MNHEY, CDR2 SMNVEV (reference sequence). The CDR3: CAVSKGAREGVNTEAFF.

V and J are TRBV6-2 or TRBV6-3 and TRBJ2-5; there is no DNA to check the TCRdb D call of TRBD1. Per germline, CDR1 MNHEY and CDR2 SVGEGT. This CDR3 has 16 residues. CDR3 protein: CASSYSRRAGSETQYF.

V is TRBV2 and J is TRBJ1-2; checking the TCRdb D call of TRBD1 is not possible without DNA. Looked up from germline, CDR1 is SNHLY and CDR2 is FYNNEI. This CDR3 contains 14 residues. The CDR3: CASSGDRANYGYTF. The complete variable domain, with remaining parts taken from reference TRBV2 and TRBJ1-2, reads EPEVTQTPSHQVTQMGQEVILRCVPISNHLYFYWYRQILGQKVEFLVSFYNNEISEKSEIFDDQFSVERPDGSNFTLKIRSTKLEDSAMYFCASSGDRANYGYTFGSGTRLTVV.

The chain employs TRBV12-3 or TRBV12-4 and TRBJ2-5; TCRdb's D call of TRBD1 is untestable without DNA. This CDR3 has 16 residues. The CDR3 sequence is CASSSRTGAIGETQYF.

The V and J genes are TRBV18 and TRBJ2-2. Germline-derived CDR1 and CDR2 are KGHSH and LQKENI. The CDR3 is 16 residues long. The CDR3 region is CASSPRVETYTGELFF.

The genes are TRBV7-9 and TRBJ2-1; TCRdb names TRBD2, which stays unverified in the absence of DNA. The CDR3 has 16 residues. Germline values: CDR1 SEHNR, CDR2 FQNEAQ (reference sequence). CDR3 amino acids: CASSGRGGTSLNEQFF.

V usage is TRBV6-1 and J usage is TRBJ2-1. CDR3 length: 16 amino acids. CDR1 and CDR2 (germline): MNHNS, SASEGT. The CDR3 is CASSPSGSSSYNEQFF.

The rearrangement joins TRBV6-1 to TRBJ2-7. Germline V gene lookup returns CDR1 MNHNS and CDR2 SASEGT. The CDR3 has 16 residues. The CDR3 loop is CASRSDLWGSSYEQYF.

The chain's CDR3 is CASSFSPGTGYSGNTIYF. The chain links TRBV5-5 to TRBJ1-3; TCRdb proposes TRBD1, but this gene call is untestable without DNA. Germline V lookup: CDR1 SGHKS, CDR2 YYEKEE (reference sequence). The CDR3 covers 18 residues.

This chain links TRBV10-3 with TRBJ1-6. The CDR3 contains 13 residues. Germline CDR1 is ENHRY and CDR2 is SYGVKD. CDR3 in amino acids: CAISEERNSPLHF.

The chain carries TRBV5-5 and TRBJ2-5; TCRdb's D call of TRBD2 is untestable without DNA. CDR1 SGHKS and CDR2 YYEKEE come from the germline V gene (reference sequence). CDR3 length equals 13 residues. The CDR3 reads CASTPGTSETQYF.

The chain links TRBV2 to TRBJ1-1. Germline assignment: CDR1 SNHLY and CDR2 FYNNEI. The CDR3 sequence is 11 residues long. The CDR3 is CASRVGPEAFF.

CDR3 amino acids: CASSQWAIAGEKLFF. The genes are TRBV6-1 and TRBJ1-4. Germline V CDR1 and CDR2: MNHNS, SASEGT. The CDR3 is 15 residues long.

This chain uses TRBV10-3 with TRBJ2-5; TCRdb calls TRBD1, which cannot be checked without DNA. There are 15 residues in the CDR3. Germline-derived CDR1 and CDR2 are ENHRY and SYGVKD. Here the CDR3 reads CAISDRQRLQETQYF.

The rearrangement joins TRBV30 to TRBJ2-1; TCRdb gives TRBD2 as the D gene, but with no DNA this cannot be confirmed. The CDR3 length is 15 residues. Per germline, CDR1 GTSNPN and CDR2 SVGIG (reference sequence). The CDR3 loop is CAWGRLVGGGDEQFF.

This sequence joins TRBV11-2 and TRBJ2-7; no DNA is available, so the TRBD1 call from TCRdb remains unchecked. Germline V lookup: CDR1 SGHAT, CDR2 FQNNGV. The CDR3 sequence is 14 residues long. CDR3 loop: CASYPGTGIVEQYF.

This chain connects TRBV6-1 to TRBJ1-5; no DNA is available, so the TRBD1 call from TCRdb remains unchecked. The CDR3 covers 15 residues. Germline assignment: CDR1 MNHNS and CDR2 SASEGT. The CDR3 loop is CASATSGVGNQPQHF.

The chain links TRBV27 to TRBJ2-1. The CDR3 runs 14 residues. CDR1 is MNHEY and CDR2 is SMNVEV in the germline V gene (reference sequence). The CDR3 sequence is CASSLGVDYNEQFF.

The genes are TRBV4-2 and TRBJ2-6; TCRdb's D call of TRBD2 is untestable without DNA. Germline values: CDR1 LGHNA, CDR2 YNFKEQ. This CDR3 comprises 17 residues. CDR3 in amino acids: CASSHERGDSGANVLTF.

The chain employs TRBV4-2 and TRBJ1-1; TCRdb calls TRBD1, which cannot be checked without DNA. Germline CDR1 LGHNA, CDR2 YNFKEQ. The CDR3 is 16 residues long. CDR3 sequence reads: CASSSRTGGRDTEAFF.

This chain connects TRBV5-1 to TRBJ2-3. Germline CDR1 reads SGHRS; CDR2 reads YFSETQ. CDR3 size: 15 residues. This chain's CDR3 is CASSLITESTDTQYF.

CDR3 region: CASSYSTRLYPELFF. V and J are TRBV6-2 or TRBV6-3 and TRBJ2-2. The CDR3 has 15 amino acids. In germline, CDR1 is MNHEY, CDR2 SVGEGT.

The rearrangement uses TRBV7-3 and TRBJ1-5. Germline values: CDR1 SGHTA, CDR2 FQGTGA. The CDR3 totals 14 residues. The CDR3 sequence: CASSPTVSSQPQHF.

The chain uses TRBV20-1 and TRBJ2-1; TCRdb's D call, TRBD1, is unchecked because there is no DNA. The CDR3 covers 14 residues. Germline-derived CDR1 and CDR2 are DFQATT and SNEGSKA (reference sequence). The CDR3 protein is CSARTGDDYNEQFF.